This T cell receptor beta chain was found in a study of cytomegalovirus exposure and HLA in healthy donors. 60 Vbeta and 13 Jbeta primers were used in PCR. Clones were read by immunoSEQ multiplex PCR, and TCRdb kept only the in-frame ones, dropping some. The sample holds roughly 100,000 clones, 76% seen once. Trimming stripped 6 bases from V and 14 bases from J, with 23 bases between. The CDR3 has 15 amino acids. Germline CDR1 ENHRY, CDR2 SYGVKD. This receptor was taken from a woman under 30 in good health and CMV-seropositive. This chain links TRBV10-3 with TRBJ1-6, with D possibly being TRBD1 (5 bases). Sequencing was performed on PBMCs. CDR3 sequence reads: CAIRADSLSGPSLHF. CDR3 coding DNA: TGTGCCATCAGGGCTGACAGCCTCTCCGGGCCATCCCTCCACTTT.